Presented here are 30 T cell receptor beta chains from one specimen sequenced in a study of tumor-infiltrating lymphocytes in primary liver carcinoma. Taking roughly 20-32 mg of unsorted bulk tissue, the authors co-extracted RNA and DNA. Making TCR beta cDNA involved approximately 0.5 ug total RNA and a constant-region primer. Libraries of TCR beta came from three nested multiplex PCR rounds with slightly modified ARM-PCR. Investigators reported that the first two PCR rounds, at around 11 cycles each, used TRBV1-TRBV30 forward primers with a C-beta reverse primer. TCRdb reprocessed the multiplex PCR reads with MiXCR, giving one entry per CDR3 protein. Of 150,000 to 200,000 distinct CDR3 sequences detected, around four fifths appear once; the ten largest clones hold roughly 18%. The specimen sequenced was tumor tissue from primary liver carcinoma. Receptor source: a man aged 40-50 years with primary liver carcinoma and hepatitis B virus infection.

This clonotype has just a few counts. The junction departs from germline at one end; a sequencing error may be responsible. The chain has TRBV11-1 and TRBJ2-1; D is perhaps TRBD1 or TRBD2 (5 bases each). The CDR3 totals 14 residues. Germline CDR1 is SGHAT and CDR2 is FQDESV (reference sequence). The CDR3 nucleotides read TGTGCCAGCAACTTAGGCTCAGCGGACAATGGGCAGTTCTTC. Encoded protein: CASNLGSADNGQFF.

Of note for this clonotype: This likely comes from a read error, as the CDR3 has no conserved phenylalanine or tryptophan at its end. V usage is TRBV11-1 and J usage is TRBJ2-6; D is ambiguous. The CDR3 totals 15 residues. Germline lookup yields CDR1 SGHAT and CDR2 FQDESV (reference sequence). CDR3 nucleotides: TGTGCCAACAGCTTGGGCCGAACTGGGGCCAACGTCCTGACTTAC. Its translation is CANSLGRTGANVLTY.

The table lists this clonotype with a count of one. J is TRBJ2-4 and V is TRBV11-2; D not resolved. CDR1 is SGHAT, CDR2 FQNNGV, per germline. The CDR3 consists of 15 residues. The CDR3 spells CISSTSAVAKNIQYF. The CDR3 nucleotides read TGTATCAGCAGCACTTCGGCGGTAGCCAAAAACATTCAGTACTTC.

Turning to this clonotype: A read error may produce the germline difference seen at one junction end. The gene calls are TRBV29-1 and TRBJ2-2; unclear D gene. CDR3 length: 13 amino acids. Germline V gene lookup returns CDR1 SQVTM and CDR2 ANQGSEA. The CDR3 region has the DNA TGCATCGTTGATCCCAGGAACACTGGGGAGCTGTTTTTT. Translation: CIVDPRNTGELFF.

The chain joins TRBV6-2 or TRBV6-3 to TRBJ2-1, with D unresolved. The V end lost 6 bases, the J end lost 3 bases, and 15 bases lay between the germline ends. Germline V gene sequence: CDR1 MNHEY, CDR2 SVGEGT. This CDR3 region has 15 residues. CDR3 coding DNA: TGTGCCAGCAGCATACTCGACTGGGGCTACAATGAGCAGTTCTTC. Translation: CASSILDWGYNEQFF.

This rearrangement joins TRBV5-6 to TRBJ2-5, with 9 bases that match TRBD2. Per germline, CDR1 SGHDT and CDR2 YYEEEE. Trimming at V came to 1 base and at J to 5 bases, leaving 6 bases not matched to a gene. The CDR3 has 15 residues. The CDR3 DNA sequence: TGTGCCAGCAGCTTGCTAGCGGGATGGTGCGAGACCCAGTACTTC. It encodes CASSLLAGWCETQYF.

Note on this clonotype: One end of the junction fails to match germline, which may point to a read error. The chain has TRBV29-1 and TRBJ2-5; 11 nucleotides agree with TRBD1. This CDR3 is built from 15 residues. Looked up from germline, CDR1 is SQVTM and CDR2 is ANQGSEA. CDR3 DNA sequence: TGCAGCGTTGAATCGGACAGGGGGCGAGCAGGGACCCACTACTTC. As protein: CSVESDRGRAGTHYF. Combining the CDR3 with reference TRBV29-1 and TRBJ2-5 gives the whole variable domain SAVISQKPSRDICQRGTSLTIQCQVDSQVTMMFWYRQQPGQSLTLIATANQGSEATYESGFVIDKFPISRPNLTFSTLTVSNMSPEDSSIYLCSVESDRGRAGTHYFGPGTRLLVL.

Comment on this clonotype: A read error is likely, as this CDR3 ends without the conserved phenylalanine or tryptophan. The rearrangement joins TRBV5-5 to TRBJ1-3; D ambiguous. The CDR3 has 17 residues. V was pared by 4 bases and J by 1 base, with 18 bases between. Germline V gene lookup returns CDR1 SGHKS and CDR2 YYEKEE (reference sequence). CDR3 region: CASSARTDLFSGNTIYS. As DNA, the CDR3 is TGTGCCAGCAGCGCCCGGACGGATCTCTTTTCTGGAAACACCATATATTCT.

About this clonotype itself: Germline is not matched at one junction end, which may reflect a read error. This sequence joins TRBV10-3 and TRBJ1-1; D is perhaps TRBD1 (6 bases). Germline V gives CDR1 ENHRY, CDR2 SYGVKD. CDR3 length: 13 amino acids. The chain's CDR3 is CAIKTGKNTEVIF. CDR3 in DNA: TGTGCCATCAAGACAGGCAAGAACACTGAAGTTATCTTT.

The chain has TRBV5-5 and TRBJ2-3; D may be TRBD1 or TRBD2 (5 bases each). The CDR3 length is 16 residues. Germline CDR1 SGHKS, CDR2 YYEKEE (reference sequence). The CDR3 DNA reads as TGTGTCAACAGCCTCGATAGTGGGACCCGCACAGATACGCAGTATTTT. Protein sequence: CVNSLDSGTRTDTQYF.

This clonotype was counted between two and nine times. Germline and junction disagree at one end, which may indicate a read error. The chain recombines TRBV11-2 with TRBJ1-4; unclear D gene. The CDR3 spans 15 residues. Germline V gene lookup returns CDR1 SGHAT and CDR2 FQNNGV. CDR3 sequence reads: CASSKLGMGNEELFF. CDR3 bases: TGTGCCAGCAGCAAGCTGGGGATGGGAAATGAAGAACTGTTTTTT.

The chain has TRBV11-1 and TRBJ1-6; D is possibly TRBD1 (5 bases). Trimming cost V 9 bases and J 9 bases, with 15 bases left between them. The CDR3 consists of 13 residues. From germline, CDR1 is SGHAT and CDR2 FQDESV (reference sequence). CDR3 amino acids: CARRRTLISPLHF. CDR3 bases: TGTGCCAGGAGGCGGACACTGATTTCACCCCTCCACTTT.

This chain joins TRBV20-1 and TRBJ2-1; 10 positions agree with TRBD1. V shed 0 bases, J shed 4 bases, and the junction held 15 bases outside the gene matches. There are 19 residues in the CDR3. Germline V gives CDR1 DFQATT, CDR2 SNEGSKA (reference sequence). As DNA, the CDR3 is TGCAGTGCTAGAGATATGGGACAGGGGTCCTCTAAACTATACAATGAGCAGTTCTTC. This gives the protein CSARDMGQGSSKLYNEQFF.

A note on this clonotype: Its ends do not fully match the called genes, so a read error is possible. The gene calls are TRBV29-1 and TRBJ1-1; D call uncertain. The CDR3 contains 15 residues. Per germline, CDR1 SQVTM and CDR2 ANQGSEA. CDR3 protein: CSVEAEWGMNTETLF. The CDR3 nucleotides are TGCAGCGTTGAAGCGGAGTGGGGAATGAACACTGAAACTCTCTTT.

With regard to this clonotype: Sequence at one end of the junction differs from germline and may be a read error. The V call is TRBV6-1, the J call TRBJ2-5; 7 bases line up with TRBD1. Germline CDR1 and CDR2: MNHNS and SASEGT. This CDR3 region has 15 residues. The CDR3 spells CASSDPRQGLRAHYF. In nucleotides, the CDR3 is TGTGCCAGCAGTGATCCCCGACAGGGTTTAAGGGCCCACTACTTC.

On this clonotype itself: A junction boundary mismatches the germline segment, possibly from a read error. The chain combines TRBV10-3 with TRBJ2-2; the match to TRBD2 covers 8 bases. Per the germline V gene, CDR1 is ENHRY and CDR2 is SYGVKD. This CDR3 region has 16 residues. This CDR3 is CAISEISGGNTGELFF. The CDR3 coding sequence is TGTGCCATCAGTGAGATCTCGGGAGGGAACACCGGTGAGCTGTTTTTT.

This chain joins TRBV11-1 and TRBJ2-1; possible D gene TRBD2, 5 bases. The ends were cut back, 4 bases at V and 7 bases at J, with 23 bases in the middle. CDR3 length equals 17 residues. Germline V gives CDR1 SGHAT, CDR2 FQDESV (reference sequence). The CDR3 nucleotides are TGTGCCAGCAGCTCAGACGGGATGAGCAGGTTGTCTAATGAGCAGTTCTTC. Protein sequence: CASSSDGMSRLSNEQFF.

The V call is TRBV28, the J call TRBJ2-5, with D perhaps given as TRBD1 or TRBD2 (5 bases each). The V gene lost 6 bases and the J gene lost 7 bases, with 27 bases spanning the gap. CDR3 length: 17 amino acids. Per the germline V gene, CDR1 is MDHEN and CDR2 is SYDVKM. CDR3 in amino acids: CASSFSSGLEGDGTQYF. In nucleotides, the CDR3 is TGTGCCAGCAGCTTCTCCTCGGGGCTAGAGGGAGATGGGACCCAGTACTTC.

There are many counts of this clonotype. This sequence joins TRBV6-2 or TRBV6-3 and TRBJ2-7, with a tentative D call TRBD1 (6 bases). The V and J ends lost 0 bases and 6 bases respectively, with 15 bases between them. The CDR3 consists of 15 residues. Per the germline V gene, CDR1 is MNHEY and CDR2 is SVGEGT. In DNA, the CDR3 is TGTGCCAGCAGTTACTCAGTTGGGGGCCTCGGCGAGCAGTACTTC. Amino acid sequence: CASSYSVGGLGEQYF.

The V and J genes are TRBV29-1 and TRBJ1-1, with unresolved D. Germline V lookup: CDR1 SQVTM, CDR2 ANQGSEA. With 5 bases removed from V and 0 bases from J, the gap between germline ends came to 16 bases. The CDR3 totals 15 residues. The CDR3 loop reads CSVLPGRWMNTEAFF. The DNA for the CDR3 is TGCAGCGTTCTTCCGGGGAGGTGGATGAACACTGAAGCTTTCTTT.

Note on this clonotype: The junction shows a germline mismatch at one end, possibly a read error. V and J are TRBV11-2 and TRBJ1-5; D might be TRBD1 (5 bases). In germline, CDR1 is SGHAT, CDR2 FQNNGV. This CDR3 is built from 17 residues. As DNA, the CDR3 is TGTGCCAGCAGTTTAGTAGGGGTAACAGGAAGCAATCAGTCCCAGCATTTT. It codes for CASSLVGVTGSNQSQHF.

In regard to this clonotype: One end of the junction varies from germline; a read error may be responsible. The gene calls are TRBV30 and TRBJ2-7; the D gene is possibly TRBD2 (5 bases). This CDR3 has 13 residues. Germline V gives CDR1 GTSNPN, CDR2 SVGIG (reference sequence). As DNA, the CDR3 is TGTACCTGGAGTATGGAGGACTCCTACGAGCAGTACTTC. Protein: CTWSMEDSYEQYF. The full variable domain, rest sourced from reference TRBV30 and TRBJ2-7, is SQTIHQWPATLVQPVGSPLSLECTVEGTSNPNLYWYRQAAGRGLQLLFYSVGIGQISSEVPQNLSASRPQDRQFILSSKKLLLSDSGFYLCTWSMEDSYEQYFGPGTRLTVT.

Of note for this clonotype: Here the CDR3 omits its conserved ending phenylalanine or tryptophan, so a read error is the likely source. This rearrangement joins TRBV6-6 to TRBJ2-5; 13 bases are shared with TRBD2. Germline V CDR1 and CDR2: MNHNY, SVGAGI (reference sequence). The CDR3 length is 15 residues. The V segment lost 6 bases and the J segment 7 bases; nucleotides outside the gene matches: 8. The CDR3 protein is CASSSGLAGQGTQYI. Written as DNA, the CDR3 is TGTGCCAGCAGCTCGGGACTAGCGGGACAGGGGACCCAGTACATC.

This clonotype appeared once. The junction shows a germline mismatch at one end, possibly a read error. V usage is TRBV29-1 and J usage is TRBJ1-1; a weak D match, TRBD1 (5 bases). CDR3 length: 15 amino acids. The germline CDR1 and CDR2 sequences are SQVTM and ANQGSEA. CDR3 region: CSVLSGWGMNTEAFF. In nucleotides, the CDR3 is TGCAGCGTTCTTTCGGGGTGGGGGATGAACACCGAAGCTTTCTTT.

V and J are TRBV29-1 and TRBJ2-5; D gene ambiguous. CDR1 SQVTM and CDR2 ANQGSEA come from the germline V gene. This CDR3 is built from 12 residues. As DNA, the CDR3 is TGCAACGGTATGGGCAATGGAGAGACCCAGTACTTC. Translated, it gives CNGMGNGETQYF.

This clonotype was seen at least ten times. CDR3 in amino acids: CSAGGGVSHNEQFF. The DNA of the CDR3 is TGCAGCGCCGGGGGTGGGGTATCCCACAATGAGCAGTTCTTC. The V call is TRBV29-1, the J call TRBJ2-1; D perhaps matches TRBD2 (6 bases). The CDR3 has 14 amino acids. From germline, CDR1 is SQVTM and CDR2 ANQGSEA. Trimming cost V 7 bases and J 5 bases, with 18 bases left between them.

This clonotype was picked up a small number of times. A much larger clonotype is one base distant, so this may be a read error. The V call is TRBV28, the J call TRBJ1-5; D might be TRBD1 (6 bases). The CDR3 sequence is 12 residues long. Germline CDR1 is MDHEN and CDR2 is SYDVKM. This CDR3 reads CANSSRGQPQHF. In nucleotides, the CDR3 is TGTGCCAACAGTTCCAGGGGTCAGCCCCAGCATTTT.

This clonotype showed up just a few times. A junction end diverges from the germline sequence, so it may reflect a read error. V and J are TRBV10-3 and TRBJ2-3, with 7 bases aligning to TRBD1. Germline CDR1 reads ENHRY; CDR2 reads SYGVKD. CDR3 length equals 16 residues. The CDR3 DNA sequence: TGTACCATCAGAAATCGAAGGGACAGTAGTACAGATACGCAGTATTTT. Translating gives CTIRNRRDSSTDTQYF.

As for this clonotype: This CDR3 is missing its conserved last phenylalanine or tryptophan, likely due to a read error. The CDR3 DNA sequence: TGCACCGGGACCGGGGGCTACAGTGAGCAGTTCGTC. Its protein is CTGTGGYSEQFV. V is TRBV29-1 and J is TRBJ2-1; D may be TRBD1 or TRBD2 (6 bases each). From germline, CDR1 is SQVTM and CDR2 ANQGSEA. CDR3 length: 12 amino acids.

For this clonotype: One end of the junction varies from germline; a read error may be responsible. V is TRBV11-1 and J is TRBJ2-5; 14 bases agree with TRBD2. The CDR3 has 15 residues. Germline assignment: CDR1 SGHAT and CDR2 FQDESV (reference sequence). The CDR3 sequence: CASTFTGLAGETQYF. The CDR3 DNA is TGTGCCAGCACTTTCACGGGACTAGCGGGAGAGACCCAGTATTTC.